The rows below give T cell receptor beta chains drawn from one sample of a study of early T cells in non-severe SARS-CoV-2 infection. TCRdb re-called the 5' RACE reads with MiXCR, one entry per CDR3 protein. The sample holds some 82,000 distinct CDR3 sequences, approximately 12% seen once. This material consisted of whole blood, taken at baseline. These receptors came from an adult who was a healthcare worker with PCR-confirmed SARS-CoV-2 infection or an uninfected control (not recorded which). CDR3s include the opening cysteine and the closing phenylalanine or tryptophan. D genes are given only for firm matches. Some rows have no size entry. The others give once, few or many, or a class for an expanded clone.

V	J	D	size	CDR3	DNA
TRBV2	TRBJ1-5	.	few	CASRNSNQPQHF	TGTGCCAGCAGGAATAGCAATCAGCCCCAGCATTTT
TRBV20-1	TRBJ2-3	TRBD2	.	CSASRLAGGGTDTQYF	TGCAGTGCTAGTCGACTAGCGGGAGGAGGGACAGATACGCAGTATTTT
TRBV5-1	TRBJ1-3	.	few	CASSGASSGNTIYF	TGCGCCAGCAGCGGGGCCTCCTCTGGAAACACCATATATTTT
TRBV6-6	TRBJ2-5	.	few	CASSYTGTWQETQYF	TGTGCCAGCAGTTACACGGGGACGTGGCAAGAGACCCAGTACTTC
TRBV3-1	TRBJ2-7	.	few	CASSQVGQLYEQYF	TGTGCCAGCAGCCAAGTGGGCCAGCTCTACGAGCAGTACTTC
TRBV2	TRBJ1-2	.	.	CASSETPGPNRGYTF	TGTGCCAGCAGTGAAACCCCGGGCCCCAACCGGGGCTACACCTTC
TRBV5-8	TRBJ2-4	TRBD2	.	CASRLAGGAKNIQYF	TGTGCCAGCAGGTTAGCGGGAGGAGCCAAAAACATTCAGTACTTC
TRBV20-1	TRBJ2-7	TRBD2	.	CSSSAGASYEQYF	TGCAGCTCTTCAGCGGGGGCCTCCTACGAGCAGTACTTC
TRBV20-1	TRBJ2-5	TRBD1	.	CSARAGTGGKTQYF	TGCAGTGCTAGAGCCGGGACAGGGGGAAAGACCCAGTACTTC
TRBV5-1	TRBJ1-6	.	.	CASSPGDENNSPLHF	TGCGCCAGCAGCCCTGGGGACGAAAATAATTCACCCCTCCACTTT
TRBV12-3/TRBV12-4	TRBJ2-3	TRBD2	few	CASSLRASGRAADTQYF	TGTGCCAGCAGTTTACGGGCTAGCGGGAGGGCCGCAGATACGCAGTATTTT
TRBV27	TRBJ2-3	.	many	CASISRVTDTQYF	TGTGCCAGCATCTCCCGGGTGACAGATACGCAGTATTTT
TRBV3-1	TRBJ2-7	TRBD2	few	CASSPRLLAGGGEQYF	TGTGCCAGCAGCCCTCGACTACTAGCGGGAGGAGGCGAGCAGTACTTC
TRBV5-1	TRBJ1-5	.	.	CASSTSGASNQPQHF	TGCGCCAGCAGCACCTCGGGGGCTAGCAATCAGCCCCAGCATTTT
TRBV28	TRBJ2-7	.	many	CASSFGAYEQYF	TGTGCCAGCAGTTTCGGAGCCTACGAGCAGTACTTC
TRBV10-3	TRBJ2-3	TRBD1	few	CAISSDRVSTDTQYF	TGTGCCATCAGCTCCGACAGGGTCTCCACAGATACGCAGTATTTT
TRBV5-4	TRBJ2-7	TRBD2	few	CASSPGGLATYEQYF	TGTGCCAGCAGCCCTGGGGGACTAGCTACCTACGAGCAGTACTTC
TRBV5-1	TRBJ2-1	.	many	CASSWEASSYNEQFF	TGCGCCAGCAGCTGGGAGGCGTCCTCCTACAATGAGCAGTTCTTC
TRBV7-8	TRBJ1-2	TRBD1	many	CASSLRDRGHDGYTF	TGTGCCAGCAGCTTAAGGGACAGGGGGCACGATGGCTACACCTTC
TRBV7-3	TRBJ2-2	.	few	CASSLFGGQLFF	TGTGCCAGCAGCTTATTCGGGGGGCAGCTGTTTTTT
TRBV3-1	TRBJ2-2	.	few	CASSQGAPGELFF	TGTGCCAGCAGCCAAGGGGCTCCCGGGGAGCTGTTTTTT
TRBV12-3/TRBV12-4	TRBJ2-5	TRBD2	few	CASSPRGLALRETQYF	TGTGCCAGCAGTCCCCGGGGACTAGCCCTCAGGGAGACCCAGTACTTC
TRBV28	TRBJ2-7	.	few	CASSLGLGSSYEQYF	TGTGCCAGCAGTCTGGGACTGGGGAGCTCCTACGAGCAGTACTTC
TRBV6-5	TRBJ2-5	TRBD1	many	CASSRQGPETQYF	TGTGCCAGCAGCCGACAGGGTCCGGAGACCCAGTACTTC
TRBV9	TRBJ2-7	.	many	CASNRGIPEYEQYF	TGTGCCAGCAACCGGGGCATCCCTGAATACGAGCAGTACTTC
TRBV11-2	TRBJ2-1	TRBD2	many	CASSLAGGPRNEQFF	TGTGCCAGCAGCTTGGCGGGGGGGCCGAGGAATGAGCAGTTCTTC
TRBV6-5	TRBJ2-5	TRBD1	few	CASSPGQGIVLQETQYF	TGTGCCAGCAGCCCAGGACAGGGAATCGTTTTACAAGAGACCCAGTACTTC
TRBV2	TRBJ1-2	.	many	CASSDGQFYGYTF	TGTGCCAGCAGTGACGGACAGTTCTATGGCTACACCTTC
TRBV4-1	TRBJ1-1	.	.	CARNRGAHTEAFF	TGCGCCAGAAACAGAGGGGCACACACTGAAGCTTTCTTT
TRBV29-1	TRBJ2-7	.	few	CSVIFGDNSYEQYF	TGCAGCGTTATCTTCGGGGACAACTCCTACGAGCAGTACTTC
TRBV20-1	TRBJ1-6	TRBD1	.	CSARDRVSPLHF	TGCAGTGCTAGGGACAGGGTTTCACCCCTCCACTTT